The 28 T cell receptor beta chains listed next were all sequenced from one sample in a study of T cell responses to AZD1222 COVID-19 vaccine. Sequenced by immunoSEQ multiplex PCR; TCRdb stores in-frame clones only, minus some. The sample records more than 85,000 clones, approximately 91% being singletons. The sample here was peripheral blood, taken on day 0 of MenACWY control vaccination. The receptor source for this set is an adult in good health.

This chain uses TRBV7-8 with TRBJ2-1; 11 nucleotides line up with TRBD1. From germline, CDR1 is SGHVS and CDR2 FQNEAQ. Germline trimming cut 5 bases from V and 7 bases from J; bases unmatched to any gene: 10. The CDR3 length is 16 residues. The CDR3 DNA follows: TGTGCCAGCAGCAGATTTCAGGGACAGGGGGGGAATGAGCAGTTCTTC. It is translated as CASSRFQGQGGNEQFF.

This rearrangement joins TRBV24-1 to TRBJ2-1; 7 nucleotides align to TRBD2. From germline, CDR1 is KGHDR and CDR2 SFDVKD. Trimming at V came to 4 bases and at J to 10 bases, leaving 15 bases not matched to a gene. This CDR3 comprises 16 residues. The CDR3 bases are TGTGCCACCAGTGACTCCCGGTCTGCGGGAGTGGGGGAGCAGTTCTTC. Its translation is CATSDSRSAGVGEQFF.

The chain carries TRBV12-3 or TRBV12-4 and TRBJ2-1, with D tentatively TRBD2 (6 bases). V lost 7 bases and J 10 bases, leaving 17 bases between the germline ends. The CDR3 consists of 13 residues. The CDR3 loop reads CASTLQWGGEQFF. The DNA for the CDR3 is TGTGCCAGCACACTTCAGTGGGGAGGCGAGCAGTTCTTC.

This chain uses TRBV3-1 (or the pseudogene TRBV3-2) with TRBJ2-1, with D tentatively TRBD2 (6 bases). The CDR3 is 20 residues long. V dropped 2 bases and J dropped 4 bases, with 27 bases sitting between them. Germline CDR1 and CDR2: LGHDT and YNNKEL (reference sequence). CDR3 sequence reads: CASSQTLRDSLVLRYNEQFF. As DNA, the CDR3 is TGTGCCAGCAGCCAAACACTTAGGGACTCTCTGGTTTTAAGGTACAATGAGCAGTTCTTC.

Concerning this clone: The junction departs from the called germline gene at one end, perhaps through a read error. The chain combines TRBV9 with TRBJ1-3; no definite D call. Germline V gene lookup returns CDR1 SGDLS and CDR2 YYNGEE. This CDR3 has 15 amino acids. CDR3 sequence: CASSVAMNSGSTIYF. The CDR3 coding sequence is TGTGCCAGCAGCGTAGCGATGAACTCTGGAAGCACCATATATTTT. Complete variable domain (other parts from reference TRBV9 and TRBJ1-3): DSGVTQTPKHLITATGQRVTLRCSPRSGDLSVYWYQQSLDQGLQFLIQYYNGEERAKGNILERFSAQQFPDLHSELNLSSLELGDSALYFCASSVAMNSGSTIYFGEGSWLTVV.

Only one count was recorded for this clone. This chain's CDR3 is CASTTTQGTYEQYF. For the CDR3, the DNA is TGTGCCAGCACCACAACACAGGGGACCTACGAGCAGTACTTC. The J gene is TRBJ2-7, the V gene TRBV7-2; 7 nucleotides align to TRBD1. The V and J ends lost 7 bases and 2 bases, in that order; junction bases with no gene match: 8. The CDR3 has 14 amino acids. Per the germline V gene, CDR1 is SGHTA and CDR2 is FQGNSA.

This clone was detected only a few times. The chain carries TRBV9 and TRBJ2-1, with 7 bases matching TRBD2. Germline values: CDR1 SGDLS, CDR2 YYNGEE. The CDR3 sequence is 18 residues long. V shed 0 bases, J shed 5 bases, and the junction held 14 bases outside the gene matches. The CDR3 sequence is CASSVDHARGGGNNEQFF. For the CDR3, the DNA is TGTGCCAGCAGCGTAGACCACGCCCGTGGGGGAGGGAACAATGAGCAGTTCTTC.

The J gene is TRBJ2-2, the V gene TRBV5-1; D call uncertain. Between the trimmed V and J ends, which lost 0 bases and 5 bases, there was a span of 11 bases. This CDR3 is 15 amino acids long. Germline loops: CDR1 SGHRS, CDR2 YFSETQ. CDR3 sequence reads: CASSLGVVGTGELFF. The CDR3 DNA sequence: TGCGCCAGCAGCTTGGGAGTTGTAGGAACCGGGGAGCTGTTTTTT.

This clone was picked up a small number of times. The rearrangement joins TRBV29-1 to TRBJ1-1; D gene unclear. CDR1 SQVTM and CDR2 ANQGSEA come from the germline V gene. The CDR3 runs 13 residues. Trimming stripped 1 base from V and 0 bases from J, with 6 bases between. The CDR3 spells CSVEVILNTEAFF. The CDR3 nucleotides are TGCAGCGTTGAAGTGATCCTGAACACTGAAGCTTTCTTT.

The chain employs TRBV5-4 and TRBJ2-3; maybe TRBD1 (6 bases). The V gene's germline CDR1 is SGHNT and CDR2 YYREEE (reference sequence). The CDR3 covers 15 residues. V lost 9 bases and J 1 base, leaving 18 bases between the germline ends. In nucleotides, the CDR3 is TGTGCCACCAAGCCCCTCTCAGGGGGCACAGATACGCAGTATTTT. Amino acid sequence: CATKPLSGGTDTQYF.

This clone was found once. This chain uses TRBV3-1 (or the pseudogene TRBV3-2) with TRBJ2-7; no firm D call. CDR1 and CDR2 (germline): LGHDT, YNNKEL (reference sequence). The CDR3 extends over 16 amino acids. Trimming cost V 3 bases and J 0 bases, with 15 bases left between them. The CDR3 here is CASSHRRAVVSYEQYF. CDR3 in DNA: TGTGCCAGCAGCCACCGTAGGGCAGTCGTCTCCTACGAGCAGTACTTC.

Only a few counts were recorded for this clone. The chain is built from TRBV4-2 and TRBJ1-2, with 8 bases identical to TRBD1. Germline CDR1 reads LGHNA; CDR2 reads YNFKEQ. V trimming: 1 base; J trimming: 7 bases; junction bases outside the gene matches: 11. This CDR3 is 16 amino acids long. The CDR3 DNA reads as TGTGCCAGCAGCCAAGTAAGGGAAAACAGGGGGTCTGGCTACACCTTC. This gives the protein CASSQVRENRGSGYTF.

The CDR3 spells CASSPDRVGGGNTIYF. DNA of the CDR3: TGTGCCAGCAGCCCGGACAGGGTTGGTGGTGGAAACACCATATATTTT. This chain connects TRBV7-2 to TRBJ1-3, with TRBD1 matching over 8 bases. The CDR3 is 16 residues long. V lost 5 bases to trimming and J lost 3 bases; unmatched junction nucleotides: 9. Germline V lookup: CDR1 SGHTA, CDR2 FQGNSA.

The rearrangement uses TRBV30 and TRBJ1-2; 10 positions match TRBD1. The trim removed 3 bases at V and 2 bases at J, leaving 9 bases unmatched. This CDR3 spans 16 amino acids. CDR1 is GTSNPN and CDR2 is SVGIG in the germline V gene (reference sequence). The CDR3 protein is CAWSHGDRGGNYGYTF. Here the CDR3 DNA reads TGTGCCTGGAGCCATGGGGACAGGGGCGGGAACTATGGCTACACCTTC.

The CDR3: CACRRTGNTGELFF. DNA for the CDR3: TGTGCCTGTCGTCGGACAGGAAACACCGGGGAGCTGTTTTTT. The chain has TRBV30 and TRBJ2-2, with TRBD1 matching 7 bases. Germline V gene data show CDR1 as GTSNPN and CDR2 as SVGIG (reference sequence). The CDR3 runs to 14 residues. The V segment lost 6 bases and the J segment 2 bases; nucleotides outside the gene matches: 6.

In the case of this clone: This specimen includes other DNA sequences encoding the same CDR3. V usage is TRBV7-2 and J usage is TRBJ1-2; 7 nucleotides line up with TRBD1. The CDR3 consists of 12 residues. V shed 4 bases, J shed 6 bases, and the junction held 2 bases outside the gene matches. Germline loops: CDR1 SGHTA, CDR2 FQGNSA. The CDR3 bases are TGTGCCAGCAGCTCAACAGGGGATGGCTACACCTTC. Translating gives CASSSTGDGYTF.

The V and J genes are TRBV7-2 and TRBJ2-1; the match to TRBD2 covers 10 bases. The V and J ends lost 5 bases and 4 bases, in that order; junction bases with no gene match: 5. This CDR3 region has 15 residues. Germline CDR1 is SGHTA and CDR2 is FQGNSA. Here the CDR3 DNA reads TGTGCCAGCAGCCCCTCTAGCGGGAGTTACAATGAGCAGTTCTTC. Amino acids: CASSPSSGSYNEQFF.

The table lists this clone with a count of one. The chain uses TRBV28 and TRBJ2-7; the match to TRBD1 covers 7 bases. Germline CDR1 MDHEN, CDR2 SYDVKM. V was pared by 6 bases and J by 2 bases, with 4 bases of the junction left unmatched. The CDR3 is 13 residues long. CDR3 DNA: TGTGCCAGCAGACCACAGGGGACCTACGAGCAGTACTTC. It codes for CASRPQGTYEQYF.

The chain joins TRBV10-3 to TRBJ2-3; 7 bases line up with TRBD2. Trimming cost V 8 bases and J 2 bases; bases outside gene matches: 10. In germline, CDR1 is ENHRY, CDR2 SYGVKD. CDR3 size: 15 residues. The CDR3 loop is CAIQRDFMTTDTQYF. DNA of the CDR3: TGTGCCATCCAGCGGGACTTCATGACCACAGATACGCAGTATTTT.

The rearrangement links TRBV25-1 to TRBJ2-7; D assignment may be TRBD1 or TRBD2 (5 bases each). This CDR3 has 16 residues. The ends were cut back, 2 bases at V and 2 bases at J, with 16 bases in the middle. Germline V gene lookup returns CDR1 MGHDK and CDR2 SYGVNS. CDR3 sequence reads: CASSEGARGETYEQYF. CDR3 in DNA: TGTGCCAGCAGTGAAGGTGCTAGGGGAGAGACCTACGAGCAGTACTTC.

This clone was picked up one time. The chain joins TRBV7-2 to TRBJ1-4; no reliable D call. V was cut by 5 bases and J by 8 bases, with 18 bases left in between. From germline, CDR1 is SGHTA and CDR2 FQGNSA. This CDR3 has 15 residues. CDR3 bases: TGTGCCAGCAGCCCCCCCGGGGAGGATGACGAAAAACTGTTTTTT. It specifies CASSPPGEDDEKLFF.

This chain joins TRBV5-4 and TRBJ2-3; no clear D gene. Germline CDR1 is SGHNT and CDR2 is YYREEE (reference sequence). The CDR3 has 13 residues. Trimming removed 0 bases at V and 8 bases at J, with 10 bases between. The CDR3 sequence is CASSLASLGTQYF. As DNA, the CDR3 is TGTGCCAGCAGCTTGGCGTCTCTGGGTACGCAGTATTTT.

This sequence joins TRBV7-2 and TRBJ1-5, with TRBD1 matching 10 bases. V lost 1 base, J lost 2 bases, and 5 bases stayed unmatched. CDR3 size: 17 residues. Germline CDR1 and CDR2: SGHTA and FQGNSA. CDR3 coding DNA: TGTGCCAGCAGCTTAGAAGGGACAGGGGCCCGCAATCAGCCCCAGCATTTT. Its protein product is CASSLEGTGARNQPQHF.

This clone was seen a few times. Other DNA sequences of this sample code for an identical CDR3. The chain carries TRBV6-5 and TRBJ1-3, with TRBD1 identical over 9 bases. This CDR3 is built from 14 residues. Germline CDR1 and CDR2: MNHEY and SVGAGI. V shed 2 bases, J shed 4 bases, and the junction held 0 bases outside the gene matches. The CDR3 sequence is CASSYGTGGNTIYF. As DNA, the CDR3 is TGTGCCAGCAGTTACGGGACAGGGGGAAACACCATATATTTT.

This chain links TRBV5-8 with TRBJ2-7; D gene uncertain. V shed 3 bases and J shed 6 bases, with 19 bases lying between them. The CDR3 consists of 15 residues. Germline CDR1 and CDR2: SGHTS and YDEGEE. This chain's CDR3 is CASSSHSSKGSEQYF. For the CDR3, the DNA is TGTGCCAGCAGCTCCCACTCCTCAAAGGGATCCGAGCAGTACTTC.

The chain has TRBV6-5 and TRBJ2-2, with a possible D match to TRBD2 (5 bases). The CDR3 is made up of 16 amino acids. V was cut by 2 bases and J by 7 bases, with 17 bases left in between. Per the germline V gene, CDR1 is MNHEY and CDR2 is SVGAGI. CDR3: CASSYNRDIWVGELFF. The DNA of the CDR3 is TGTGCCAGCAGTTACAACCGGGATATTTGGGTCGGGGAGCTGTTTTTT.

The chain couples TRBV28 to TRBJ1-1; TRBD1 is a possible D gene (6 bases). The CDR3 has 14 residues. Germline CDR1 is MDHEN and CDR2 is SYDVKM. The germline V and J ends were trimmed by 5 bases and 5 bases, with 15 bases remaining between them. The CDR3 nucleotides read TGTGCCAGCAGTCCTGGACAGTGGAGAACTGAAGCTTTCTTT. Protein: CASSPGQWRTEAFF.

This clone was seen just once. This chain links TRBV3-1 (or the pseudogene TRBV3-2) with TRBJ1-4, with D perhaps TRBD1 (5 bases). Germline CDR1 is LGHDT and CDR2 is YNNKEL (reference sequence). The V end lost 0 bases, the J end lost 3 bases, and 8 bases lay between the germline ends. The CDR3 length is 15 residues. The CDR3 loop reads CASSQDGGANEKLFF. CDR3 in DNA: TGTGCCAGCAGCCAAGATGGGGGGGCTAATGAAAAACTGTTTTTT.